This T cell receptor beta chain was captured by sequencing in a study of blood T cell repertoires in COVID-19. In the original processing: Scientists estimated how many nucleated cells there were by amplifying reference gene primers. The method was immunoSEQ multiplex PCR; TCRdb's version includes in-frame clones alone and lacks a portion of them. That table furnishes V, J and clone size, whereas the DNA furnished D and trimming. The sample has about 26,000 clones, approximately 92% seen once. V lost 1 base, J lost 5 bases, and 3 bases lay in between. Germline V gene sequence: CDR1 LGHDT, CDR2 YNNKEL (reference sequence). CDR3 length: 12 residues.

The source is a human donor in a cohort sampled during active COVID-19. The genes are TRBV3-1 (or the pseudogene TRBV3-2) and TRBJ1-3, with D hard to call. Source material: peripheral blood. CDR3 DNA sequence: TGTGCCAGCAGCCAAGTAAGAAACACCATATATTTT. As protein: CASSQVRNTIYF.